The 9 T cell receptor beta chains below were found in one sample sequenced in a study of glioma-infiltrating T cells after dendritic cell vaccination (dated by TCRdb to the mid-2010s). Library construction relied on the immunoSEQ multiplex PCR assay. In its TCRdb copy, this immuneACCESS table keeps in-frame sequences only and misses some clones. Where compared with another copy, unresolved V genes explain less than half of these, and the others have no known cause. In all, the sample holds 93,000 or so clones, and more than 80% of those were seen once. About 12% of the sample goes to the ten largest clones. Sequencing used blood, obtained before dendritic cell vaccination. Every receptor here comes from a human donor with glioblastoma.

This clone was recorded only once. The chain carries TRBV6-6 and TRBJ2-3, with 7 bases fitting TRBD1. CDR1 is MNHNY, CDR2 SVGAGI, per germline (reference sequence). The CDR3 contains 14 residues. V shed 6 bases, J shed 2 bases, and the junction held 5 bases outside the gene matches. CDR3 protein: CASSQDRFTDTQYF. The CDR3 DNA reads TGTGCCAGCAGCCAGGACAGGTTCACAGATACGCAGTATTTT.

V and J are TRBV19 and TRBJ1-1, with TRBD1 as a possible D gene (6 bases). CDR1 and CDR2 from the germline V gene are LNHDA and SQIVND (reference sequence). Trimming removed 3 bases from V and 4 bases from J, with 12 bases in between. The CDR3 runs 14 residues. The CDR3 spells CASSIIGGGTEAFF. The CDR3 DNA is TGTGCCAGTAGTATTATTGGGGGCGGCACTGAAGCTTTCTTT.

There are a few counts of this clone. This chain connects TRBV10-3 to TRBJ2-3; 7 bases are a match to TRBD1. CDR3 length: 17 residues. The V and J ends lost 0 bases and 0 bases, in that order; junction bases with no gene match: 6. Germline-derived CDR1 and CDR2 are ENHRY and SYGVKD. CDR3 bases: TGTGCCATCAGTGAGTCAAGAGGGACAGAAAGCACAGATACGCAGTATTTT. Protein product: CAISESRGTESTDTQYF.

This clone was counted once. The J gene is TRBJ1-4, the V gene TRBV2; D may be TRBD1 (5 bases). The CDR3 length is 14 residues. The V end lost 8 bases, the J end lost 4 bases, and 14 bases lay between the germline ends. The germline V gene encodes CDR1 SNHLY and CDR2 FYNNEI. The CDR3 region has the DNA TGTGCCAGCGGGGGAGGAGGGTTTAATGAAAAACTGTTTTTT. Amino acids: CASGGGGFNEKLFF.

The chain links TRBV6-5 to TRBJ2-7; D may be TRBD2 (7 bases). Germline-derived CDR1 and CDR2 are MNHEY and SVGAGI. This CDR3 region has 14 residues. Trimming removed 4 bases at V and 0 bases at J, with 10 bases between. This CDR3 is CASSWGGPSYEQYF. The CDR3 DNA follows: TGTGCCAGCAGTTGGGGGGGCCCCTCCTACGAGCAGTACTTC.

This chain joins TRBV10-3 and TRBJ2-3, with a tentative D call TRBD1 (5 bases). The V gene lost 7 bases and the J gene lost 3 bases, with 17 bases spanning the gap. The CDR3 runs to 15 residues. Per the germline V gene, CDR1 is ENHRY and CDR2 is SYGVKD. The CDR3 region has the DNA TGTGCCATCAATAGTGGGCCAGGGAATACAGATACGCAGTATTTT. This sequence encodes CAINSGPGNTDTQYF.

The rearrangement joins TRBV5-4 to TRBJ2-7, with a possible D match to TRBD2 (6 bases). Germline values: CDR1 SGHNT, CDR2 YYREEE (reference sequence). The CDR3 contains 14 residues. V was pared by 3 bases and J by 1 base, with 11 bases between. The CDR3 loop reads CASSYRDSSYEQYF. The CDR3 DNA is TGTGCCAGCAGCTACCGGGACTCTTCCTACGAGCAGTACTTC.

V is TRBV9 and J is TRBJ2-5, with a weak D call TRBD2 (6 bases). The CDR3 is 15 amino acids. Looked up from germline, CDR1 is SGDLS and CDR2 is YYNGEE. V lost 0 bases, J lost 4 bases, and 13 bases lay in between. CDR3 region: CASSVASGVGETQYF. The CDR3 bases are TGTGCCAGCAGCGTAGCCTCGGGGGTCGGAGAGACCCAGTACTTC.

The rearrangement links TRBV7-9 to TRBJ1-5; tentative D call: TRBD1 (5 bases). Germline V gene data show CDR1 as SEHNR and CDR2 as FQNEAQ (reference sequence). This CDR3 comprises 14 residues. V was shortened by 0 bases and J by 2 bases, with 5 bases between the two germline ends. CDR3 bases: TGTGCCAGCAGCTTAGCAGGGGGCAATCAGCCCCAGCATTTT. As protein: CASSLAGGNQPQHF.